These 11 T cell receptor beta chains originate from one sample sequenced in a study of blood T cells in healthy people across ages. The second PCR ran about 7 to 12 cycles with a sample-barcoded 5' primer and J-beta primers. TCRdb called the 5' RACE reads again in MiXCR, with one record for every CDR3 protein. The data contain hundreds of thousands of distinct CDR3 sequences, more than 25% of them seen just once; the ten biggest clones take up around 15%. The sequencing input was blood. The source of these receptors is a woman older than 75 in good health.

This clonotype showed up just a few times. The chain is built from TRBV25-1 and TRBJ2-1; TRBD2 agrees at 8 bases. V trimming: 5 bases; J trimming: 7 bases; junction bases outside the gene matches: 10. This CDR3 has 15 amino acids. Germline V gene lookup returns CDR1 MGHDK and CDR2 SYGVNS. The CDR3, as DNA: TGTGCCAGCAGTCAGACTAGCGAGGCGCTAAATGAGCAGTTCTTC. Protein sequence: CASSQTSEALNEQFF.

This clonotype was counted ten times or more. This chain links TRBV7-2 with TRBJ2-3; 8 bases map to TRBD2. The germline V gene encodes CDR1 SGHTA and CDR2 FQGNSA. CDR3 length equals 19 residues. With V trimmed by 2 bases and J by 2 bases, 15 bases remained unmatched. CDR3 protein: CASSLRGVGSGDPTDTQYF. The CDR3 DNA sequence: TGTGCCAGCAGCTTAAGGGGAGTGGGTAGCGGGGACCCCACAGATACGCAGTATTTT.

This clonotype was seen more than once but under ten times. This may be a read error, as it is one base from a much larger clone. This chain uses TRBV7-2 with TRBJ2-5, with D possibly TRBD2 on 7 matching bases. The CDR3 is 15 amino acids. Looked up from germline, CDR1 is SGHTA and CDR2 is FQGNSA. Trimming took off 5 bases at V and 11 bases at J, with 24 bases between the two ends. The CDR3 nucleotides read TGTGCCAGCAGCCCGGGGGGCAGGGCTCACAATGAGCAGTACTTC. Residues: CASSPGGRAHNEQYF. Filled out from reference TRBV7-2 and TRBJ2-5, the complete variable domain reads GAGVSQSPSNKVTEKGKDVELRCDPISGHTALYWYRQSLGQGLEFLIYFQGNSAPDKSGLPSDRFSAERTGGSVSTLTIQRTQQEDSAVYLCASSPGGRAHNEQYFGPGTRLLVL.

The V gene is TRBV20-1, the J gene TRBJ1-6; 8 nucleotides match TRBD1. Trimming took 2 bases from V and 10 from J; bases not matched to a gene: 10. Germline loops: CDR1 DFQATT, CDR2 SNEGSKA (reference sequence). The CDR3 is 15 residues long. The CDR3 spells CSARSTGTGGSPLHF. As DNA, the CDR3 is TGCAGTGCTAGATCAACCGGGACAGGCGGATCACCCCTCCACTTT.

On this clonotype: One base away lies a much larger clone, so this may be a sequencing read error. The chain employs TRBV5-4 and TRBJ2-7; the D call may be TRBD1 or TRBD2 (5 bases each). The CDR3 is 14 residues long. Germline assignment: CDR1 SGHNT and CDR2 YYREEE (reference sequence). The CDR3 nucleotides are TGTGCCAGCAGAAGCGGCCAGGGAGAGTACGGGCAGTACTTC. Its protein is CASRSGQGEYGQYF.

A note on this clonotype: This may be a read error: a much more frequent sequence differs by one nucleotide. The J gene is TRBJ2-1, the V gene TRBV6-2 or TRBV6-3, with TRBD1 matching over 12 bases. Germline V gene lookup returns CDR1 MNHEY and CDR2 SVGEGT. The CDR3 runs 18 residues. CDR3 loop: CVSSSGTGGPRNHNEQFF. The CDR3 coding sequence is TGTGTCAGCAGTTCCGGGACAGGGGGCCCGCGGAATCACAATGAGCAGTTCTTC.

Comment on this clonotype: This clone may be a read error of a much larger clone one base away. V and J are TRBV27 and TRBJ2-6; a weak D match, TRBD2 (6 bases). Germline assignment: CDR1 MNHEY and CDR2 SMNVEV (reference sequence). The CDR3 spans 15 residues. Trimming removed 8 bases from V and 2 bases from J, with 13 bases in between. CDR3 sequence reads: CASASWGAGANVLTF. CDR3 coding DNA: TGTGCCAGCGCATCTTGGGGGGCTGGGGCCAACGTCCTGACTTTC.

This clonotype was seen a few times. The CDR3 protein is CASSSYTGYEQYF. The CDR3 DNA reads as TGTGCCAGCAGTTCCTACACAGGGTACGAGCAGTACTTC. V and J are TRBV27 and TRBJ2-4; D might be TRBD1 (6 bases). The end of the DNA fits TRBJ2-7 better, so the J call may be wrong. The CDR3 is made up of 13 amino acids. CDR1 is MNHEY, CDR2 SMNVEV, per germline (reference sequence).

The chain combines TRBV11-2 with TRBJ1-3; perhaps TRBD1 as D (5 bases). The CDR3 has 14 amino acids. V lost 5 bases and J lost 3, with 11 bases in between. Germline loops: CDR1 SGHAT, CDR2 FQNNGV. The CDR3 bases are TGTGCCAGCAGCATTACAGGAGGTGGAAACACCATATATTTT. Amino acid sequence: CASSITGGGNTIYF.

This clonotype has only a few counts. The chain has TRBV6-5 and TRBJ1-2, with 9 bases fitting TRBD1. This CDR3 contains 14 residues. Germline V gene data show CDR1 as MNHEY and CDR2 as SVGAGI. V was clipped by 2 bases and J by 6 bases; unmatched bases: 4. The CDR3 DNA reads TGTGCCAGCAGTTACGGGGGACAGGGAAATGGCTACACCTTC. Protein sequence: CASSYGGQGNGYTF.

This clonotype was recorded many times. CDR3 nucleotides: TGTGCCAGCAGCAGGGGCCTAGTGGGGGCGTACCAAGAGACCCAGTACTTC. The encoded protein is CASSRGLVGAYQETQYF. The rearrangement uses TRBV6-1 and TRBJ2-5; D might be TRBD1 (6 bases). The CDR3 has 17 amino acids. The germline CDR1 and CDR2 sequences are MNHNS and SASEGT. Trimming stripped 6 bases from V and 0 bases from J, with 20 bases between.